Each of the 10 T cell receptor beta chains below was sequenced from the same sample in a study of shared T cell receptors in the human thymus. The method was immunoSEQ multiplex PCR; TCRdb's version includes in-frame clones alone and lacks a portion of them. The data show 450,000 to 650,000 clones, approximately 80% seen once. This sample was shared with a second study, whose subject was human thymus T cells.

Sequencing used thymocytes. Receptors were obtained from a boy under three years old with a congenital heart defect.

The genes are TRBV29-1 and TRBJ2-3, with 7 bases lining up with TRBD2. The CDR3 is 13 residues long. The V and J ends lost 3 bases and 3 bases, in that order; junction bases with no gene match: 3. Germline loops: CDR1 SQVTM, CDR2 ANQGSEA. The CDR3 spells CSVDGGRTDTQYF. The CDR3, as DNA: TGCAGCGTTGACGGCGGGAGAACAGATACGCAGTATTTT.

The chain joins TRBV7-9 to TRBJ2-7, with a possible D match to TRBD1 (5 bases). The CDR3 length is 13 residues. Looked up from germline, CDR1 is SEHNR and CDR2 is FQNEAQ (reference sequence). V lost 7 bases and J lost 7, with 17 bases in between. The CDR3: CASNAGLVAEQYF. The CDR3 nucleotides read TGTGCCAGCAACGCAGGGTTAGTGGCTGAGCAGTACTTC.

This sequence joins TRBV27 and TRBJ2-7, with 9 bases matching TRBD2. The CDR3 has 16 amino acids. Germline CDR1 is MNHEY and CDR2 is SMNVEV (reference sequence). With V trimmed by 4 bases and J by 2 bases, 9 bases remained unmatched. The chain's CDR3 is CASSSPETSGPYEQYF. CDR3 DNA sequence: TGTGCCAGCAGTTCCCCGGAAACTAGCGGGCCCTACGAGCAGTACTTC.

This rearrangement joins TRBV29-1 to TRBJ2-3, with 10 positions matching TRBD1. V dropped 3 bases and J dropped 0; count of bases not matched to a gene: 3. Germline V CDR1 and CDR2: SQVTM, ANQGSEA. This CDR3 has 15 amino acids. Here the CDR3 DNA reads TGCAGCGTTGAGGAGGGACAGGGGAGCACAGATACGCAGTATTTT. This gives the protein CSVEEGQGSTDTQYF.

The chain is built from TRBV4-3 and TRBJ2-4, with TRBD2 matching over 11 bases. The CDR3 has 19 amino acids. Trimming removed 4 bases from V and 2 bases from J; junction bases left unmatched: 13. Germline V gives CDR1 LGHNA, CDR2 YSLEER. The CDR3 spells CASSPGLASGRLTKNIQYF. DNA for the CDR3: TGCGCCAGCAGCCCTGGCTTGGCTAGCGGGAGGCTCACCAAAAACATTCAGTACTTC.

V usage is TRBV6-5 and J usage is TRBJ2-3, with a weak D call TRBD1 (6 bases). Germline V gene data show CDR1 as MNHEY and CDR2 as SVGAGI. The CDR3 has 15 amino acids. Trimming took off 5 bases at V and 2 bases at J, with 14 bases between the two ends. CDR3 region: CASSLRGSLTDTQYF. The DNA of the CDR3 is TGTGCCAGCAGTCTCAGGGGTTCGCTCACAGATACGCAGTATTTT.

The gene calls are TRBV9 and TRBJ2-1, with TRBD2 identical over 12 bases. This CDR3 is built from 15 residues. Germline lookup yields CDR1 SGDLS and CDR2 YYNGEE. Trimming removed 1 base from V and 9 bases from J; junction bases left unmatched: 5. Written as DNA, the CDR3 is TGTGCCAGCAGCGTAAGACTAGCGGGAGAGTCTGAGCAGTTCTTC. Its translation: CASSVRLAGESEQFF. The full variable domain, completed using reference TRBV9 and TRBJ2-1, is DSGVTQTPKHLITATGQRVTLRCSPRSGDLSVYWYQQSLDQGLQFLIQYYNGEERAKGNILERFSAQQFPDLHSELNLSSLELGDSALYFCASSVRLAGESEQFFGPGTRLTVL.

CDR3 DNA sequence: TGTGCCAGCAGCTTAACCAGGGGCACAGATACGCAGTATTTT. Protein: CASSLTRGTDTQYF. This chain connects TRBV7-2 to TRBJ2-3, with TRBD1 as a possible D gene (5 bases). The V gene's germline CDR1 is SGHTA and CDR2 FQGNSA. The CDR3 covers 14 residues. Trimming shortened V by 2 bases and J by 1 base, and 7 bases separated the two germline ends.

This clone was picked up a small number of times. The rearrangement joins TRBV7-2 to TRBJ2-2; 10 bases line up with TRBD1. Trimming removed 5 bases from V and 6 bases from J; junction bases left unmatched: 15. CDR1 is SGHTA, CDR2 FQGNSA, per germline. The CDR3 covers 18 residues. Here the CDR3 reads CASSPGQGIEGNSGELFF. In DNA form, the CDR3 reads TGTGCCAGCAGCCCGGGACAGGGGATAGAGGGAAACTCCGGGGAGCTGTTTTTT.

This chain uses TRBV4-3 with TRBJ2-5, with 7 positions matching TRBD2. The germline V gene encodes CDR1 LGHNA and CDR2 YSLEER. Losses at the gene ends were 0 bases for V and 2 bases for J; bases not matched to a gene: 9. The CDR3 totals 17 residues. For the CDR3, the DNA is TGCGCCAGCAGCCAAGATCATCTCAGCGGGGCACAAGAGACCCAGTACTTC. Encoded protein: CASSQDHLSGAQETQYF.